Reported below is one T cell receptor beta chain. The antigen remains unidentified. This record comes from a study of blood T cells in healthy people across ages. CDR3 length: 16 amino acids. CDR1 and CDR2 (germline): MNHNS, SASEGT. Next came a second PCR, run for about 7 to 12 cycles, which used a sample-barcoded 5' primer along with a J-beta primer mix. In TCRdb, the 5' RACE reads were re-called with MiXCR into one record per CDR3 protein. Altogether approximately 350,000 distinct CDR3 sequences are present, about 52% being singletons, with the ten largest covering 45% to 60%. Overall study findings and caveats: Greater diversity and more naive CD4+ cells were seen in long-lived donors than in aged donors.

Sequenced sample: blood. The TCR was taken from a man aged 55 to 70 in good health. The chain employs TRBV6-1 and TRBJ2-7, with TRBD1 as a possible D gene (6 bases). The closer fit of TRBJ2-5 to the DNA end suggests the J call may be wrong. Here the CDR3 DNA reads TGTGCCAGCAGTGAACCGCGAGGGGGAGTTAAAGAGACCCAGTACTTC. This encodes CASSEPRGGVKETQYF.